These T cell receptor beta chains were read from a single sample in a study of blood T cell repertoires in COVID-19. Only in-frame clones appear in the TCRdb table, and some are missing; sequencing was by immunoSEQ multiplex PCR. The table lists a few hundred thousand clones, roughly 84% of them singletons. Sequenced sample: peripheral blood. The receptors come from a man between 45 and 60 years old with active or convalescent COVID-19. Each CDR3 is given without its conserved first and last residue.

ASRPAGWSAYEQY	TRBV28	TRBJ2-7
ASSEGTGSGEQY	TRBV6-1	TRBJ2-7
ASSYSGLLGH	TRBV6-2/TRBV6-3	TRBJ1-3
ASTTDRTSTDTQY	TRBV4-1	TRBJ2-3
ASSITGGDEKLF	TRBV19	TRBJ1-4
ATTGQGVFSGANVLT	TRBV2	TRBJ2-6
ASGTGSNQPQH	TRBV2	TRBJ1-5
ASRGQANQPQH	TRBV19	TRBJ1-5
ASRPSSGTGELF	TRBV7-3	TRBJ2-2
AWSVPIGTGDYEQY	TRBV30	TRBJ2-7
AISASGAENIQY	TRBV10-3	TRBJ2-4
ASSPSPLAGGNTGELF	TRBV5-1	TRBJ2-2
ASSIKGQNTEAF	TRBV19	TRBJ1-1
ASSLAGGWETQY	TRBV7-2	TRBJ2-5
ATSDLSRTGELF	TRBV24-1	TRBJ2-2
ASSTGRNQPQH	TRBV6-6	TRBJ1-5
ASSQGTGDGGYT	TRBV4-3	TRBJ1-2
ASSPVGGEWETQY	TRBV3-1/TRBV3-2	TRBJ2-5
ASKRTSGGNEQF	TRBV7-8	TRBJ2-1
ASSPTAGQQLGAF	TRBV5-1	TRBJ1-1
ASSQGQLNTEAF	TRBV18	TRBJ1-1
ASSFSPGEGSPLH	TRBV5-1	TRBJ1-6
ASSSRLAGVDEQY	TRBV7-6	TRBJ2-7
ASSKGVPYLYEQY	TRBV28	TRBJ2-7
ASSFGPGYNEQF	TRBV7-3	TRBJ2-1
ASRPGQGTEAF	TRBV28	TRBJ1-1
ASSHGGTDNEQF	TRBV7-9	TRBJ2-1
ASSQTGLGGSTDTQY	TRBV4-1	TRBJ2-3
ASSPVRSGEKLF	TRBV18	TRBJ1-4
ASSQATGGTGELF	TRBV4-3	TRBJ2-2
AISEQGMNTEAF	TRBV10-3	TRBJ1-1
ASSLYARGPETQY	TRBV3-1/TRBV3-2	TRBJ2-5
SVRTDPNYGYT	TRBV29-1	TRBJ1-2
ASTGGGRQPQH	TRBV19	TRBJ1-5
ASSYGRQGLNEQF	TRBV6-2/TRBV6-3	TRBJ2-1
ASSSGTFPGNTIY	TRBV7-9	TRBJ1-3
AISELSGNTIY	TRBV10-3	TRBJ1-3
ATDVAGTGELF	TRBV12-3/TRBV12-4	TRBJ2-2
SASHNPRAGDYGYT	TRBV20-1	TRBJ1-2
ASSPRTEAF	TRBV12-3/TRBV12-4	TRBJ1-1
ASSLGRVSYNEQF	TRBV5-1	TRBJ2-1
ASSFRTEAF	TRBV7-9	TRBJ1-1
ASSQFGNRGPQETQY	TRBV4-1	TRBJ2-5
ASSKIGSSGNTIY	TRBV5-1	TRBJ1-3
ASSLRLIGRRVGELF	TRBV7-3	TRBJ2-2
ASDPDRGNTEAF	TRBV2	TRBJ1-1
ASSLLGPATNEKLF	TRBV18	TRBJ1-4
ASRTDTDTQY	TRBV5-1	TRBJ2-3